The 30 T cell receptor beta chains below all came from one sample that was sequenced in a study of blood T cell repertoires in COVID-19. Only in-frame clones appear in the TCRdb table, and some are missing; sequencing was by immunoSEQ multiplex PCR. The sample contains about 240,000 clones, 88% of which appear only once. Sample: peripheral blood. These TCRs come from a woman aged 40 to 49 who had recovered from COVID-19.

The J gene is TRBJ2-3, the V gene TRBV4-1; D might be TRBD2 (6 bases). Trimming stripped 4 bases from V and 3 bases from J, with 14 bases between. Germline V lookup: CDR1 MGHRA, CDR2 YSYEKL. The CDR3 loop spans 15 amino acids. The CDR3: CASSPGASVTDTQYF. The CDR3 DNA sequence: TGCGCCAGCAGCCCCGGGGCTAGCGTAACAGATACGCAGTATTTT.

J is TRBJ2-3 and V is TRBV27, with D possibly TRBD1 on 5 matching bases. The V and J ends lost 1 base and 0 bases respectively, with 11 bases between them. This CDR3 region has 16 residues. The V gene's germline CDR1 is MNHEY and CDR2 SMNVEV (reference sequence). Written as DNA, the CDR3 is TGTGCCAGCAGTTTATGGGGCGACACTAGCACAGATACGCAGTATTTT. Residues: CASSLWGDTSTDTQYF.

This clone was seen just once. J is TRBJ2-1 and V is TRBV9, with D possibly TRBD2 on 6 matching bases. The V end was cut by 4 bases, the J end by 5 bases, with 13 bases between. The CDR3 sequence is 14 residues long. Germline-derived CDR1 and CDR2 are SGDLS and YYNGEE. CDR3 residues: CASSLPGDHNEQFF. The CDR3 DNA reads TGTGCCAGCAGCTTGCCGGGGGACCACAATGAGCAGTTCTTC.

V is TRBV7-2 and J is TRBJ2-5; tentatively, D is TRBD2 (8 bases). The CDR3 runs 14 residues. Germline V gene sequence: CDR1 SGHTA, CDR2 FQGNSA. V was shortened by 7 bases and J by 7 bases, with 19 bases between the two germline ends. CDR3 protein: CASTPDRAGGTQYF. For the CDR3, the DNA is TGTGCCAGCACCCCCGACAGGGCGGGGGGGACCCAGTACTTC.

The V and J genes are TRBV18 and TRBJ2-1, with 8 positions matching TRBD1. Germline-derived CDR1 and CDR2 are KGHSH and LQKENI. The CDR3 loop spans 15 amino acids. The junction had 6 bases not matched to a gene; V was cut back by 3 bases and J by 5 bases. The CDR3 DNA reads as TGTGCCAGCTCACCTCGACAGGGGAACCACAATGAGCAGTTCTTC. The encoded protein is CASSPRQGNHNEQFF.

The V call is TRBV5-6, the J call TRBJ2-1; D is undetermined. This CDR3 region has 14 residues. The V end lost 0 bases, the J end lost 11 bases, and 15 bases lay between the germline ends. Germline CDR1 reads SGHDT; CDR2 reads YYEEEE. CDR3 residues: CASSLAGGPPQQFF. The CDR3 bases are TGTGCCAGCAGCTTGGCCGGCGGCCCCCCCCAGCAGTTCTTC.

This CDR3 is CASSHGLASNEQFF. CDR3 DNA: TGTGCCAGCAGCCACGGACTAGCGAGCAATGAGCAGTTCTTC. The chain has TRBV7-9 and TRBJ2-1, with TRBD2 identical over 9 bases. Looked up from germline, CDR1 is SEHNR and CDR2 is FQNEAQ (reference sequence). The CDR3 spans 14 residues. The V gene end was trimmed by 5 bases and the J gene end by 6 bases; junction bases not matched to a gene: 5.

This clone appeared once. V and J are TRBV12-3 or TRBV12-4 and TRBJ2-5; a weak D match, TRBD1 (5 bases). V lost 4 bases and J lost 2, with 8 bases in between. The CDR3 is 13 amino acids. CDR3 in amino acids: CASSWGAQETQYF. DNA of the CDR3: TGTGCCAGCAGTTGGGGCGCACAAGAGACCCAGTACTTC.

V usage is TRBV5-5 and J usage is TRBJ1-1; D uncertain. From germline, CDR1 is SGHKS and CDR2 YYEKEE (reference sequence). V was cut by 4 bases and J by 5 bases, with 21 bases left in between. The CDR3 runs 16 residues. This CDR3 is CASSHRSPRGGTEAFF. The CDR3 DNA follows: TGTGCCAGCAGCCACCGTAGCCCTCGTGGCGGGACTGAAGCTTTCTTT.

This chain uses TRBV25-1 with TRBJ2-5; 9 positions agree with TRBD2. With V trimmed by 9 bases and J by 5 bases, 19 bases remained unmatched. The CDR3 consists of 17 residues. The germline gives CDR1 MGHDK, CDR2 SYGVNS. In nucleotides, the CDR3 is TGTGCCAGTAGACCCCCCTTAGGTAGCGGGAGCCGGGAGACCCAGTACTTC. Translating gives CASRPPLGSGSRETQYF.

The CDR3 nucleotides are TGCGCCAGCAGCTTGGGGGGTAGCGGGAGGCACAATGAGCAGTTCTTC. This sequence encodes CASSLGGSGRHNEQFF. The chain employs TRBV5-1 and TRBJ2-1, with TRBD2 matching 10 bases. In germline, CDR1 is SGHRS, CDR2 YFSETQ. With V trimmed by 0 bases and J by 5 bases, 5 bases remained unmatched. This CDR3 is built from 16 residues.

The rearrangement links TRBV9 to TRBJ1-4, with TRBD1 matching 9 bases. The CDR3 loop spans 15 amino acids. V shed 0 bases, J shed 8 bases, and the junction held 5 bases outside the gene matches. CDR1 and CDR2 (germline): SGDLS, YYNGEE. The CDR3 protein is CASSVDGTGYEKLFF. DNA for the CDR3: TGTGCCAGCAGCGTAGATGGGACAGGGTACGAAAAACTGTTTTTT.

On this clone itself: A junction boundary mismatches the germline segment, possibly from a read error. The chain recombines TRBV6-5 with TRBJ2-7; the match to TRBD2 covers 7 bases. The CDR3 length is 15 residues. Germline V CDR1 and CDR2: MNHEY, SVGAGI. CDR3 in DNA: TGTGCCAGCAGTCTCCTAGCGGCCCCTTTCTACAAGCAGTACTTC. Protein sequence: CASSLLAAPFYKQYF.

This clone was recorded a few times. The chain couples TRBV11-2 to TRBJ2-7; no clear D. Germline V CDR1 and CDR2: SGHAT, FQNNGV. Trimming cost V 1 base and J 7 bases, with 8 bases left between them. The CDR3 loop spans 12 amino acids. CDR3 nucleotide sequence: TGTGCCAGCAGCTTAGCCCCCGGGGAGCAGTACGTC. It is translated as CASSLAPGEQYV.

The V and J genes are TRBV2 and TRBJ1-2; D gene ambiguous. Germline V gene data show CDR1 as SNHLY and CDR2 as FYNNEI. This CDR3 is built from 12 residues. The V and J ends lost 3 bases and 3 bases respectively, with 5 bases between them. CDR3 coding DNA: TGTGCCAGCAGTGAGAGGTACTATGGCTACACCTTC. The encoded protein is CASSERYYGYTF.

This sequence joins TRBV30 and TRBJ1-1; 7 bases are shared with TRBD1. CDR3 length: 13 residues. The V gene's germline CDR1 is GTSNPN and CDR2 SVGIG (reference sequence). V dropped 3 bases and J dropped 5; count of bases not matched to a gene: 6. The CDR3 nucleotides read TGTGCCTGGAGGGGAACAGGGGATACTGAAGCTTTCTTT. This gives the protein CAWRGTGDTEAFF.

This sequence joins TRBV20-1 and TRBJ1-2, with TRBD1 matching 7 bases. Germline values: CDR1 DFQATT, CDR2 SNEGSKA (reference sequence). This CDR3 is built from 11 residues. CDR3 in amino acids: CRPTGTDGYTF. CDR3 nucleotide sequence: TGCAGACCGACAGGGACGGATGGCTACACCTTC.

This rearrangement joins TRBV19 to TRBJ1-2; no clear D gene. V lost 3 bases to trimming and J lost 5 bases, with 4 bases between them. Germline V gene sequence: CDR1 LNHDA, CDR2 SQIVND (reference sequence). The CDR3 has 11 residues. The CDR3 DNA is TGTGCCAGTAGTATTCAGTATGGCTACACCTTC. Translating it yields CASSIQYGYTF.

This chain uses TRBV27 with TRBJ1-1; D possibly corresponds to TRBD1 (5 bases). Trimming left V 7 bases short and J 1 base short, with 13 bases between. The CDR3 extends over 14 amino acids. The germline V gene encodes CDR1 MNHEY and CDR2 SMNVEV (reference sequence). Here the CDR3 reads CASNPRGTNTEAFF. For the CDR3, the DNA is TGTGCCAGCAACCCAAGGGGCACGAACACTGAAGCTTTCTTT.

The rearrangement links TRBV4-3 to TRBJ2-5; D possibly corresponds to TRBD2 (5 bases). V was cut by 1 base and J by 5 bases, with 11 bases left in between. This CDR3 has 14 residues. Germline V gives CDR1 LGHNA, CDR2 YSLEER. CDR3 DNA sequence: TGCGCCAGCAGCCAAGGGCTCAGCGGCGAGACCCAGTACTTC. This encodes CASSQGLSGETQYF.

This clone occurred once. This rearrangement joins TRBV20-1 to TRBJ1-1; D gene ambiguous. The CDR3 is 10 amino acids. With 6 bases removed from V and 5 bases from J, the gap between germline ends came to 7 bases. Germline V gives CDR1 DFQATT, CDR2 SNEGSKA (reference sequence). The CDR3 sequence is CSAPGTEAFF. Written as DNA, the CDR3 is TGCAGTGCCCCGGGTACTGAAGCTTTCTTT.

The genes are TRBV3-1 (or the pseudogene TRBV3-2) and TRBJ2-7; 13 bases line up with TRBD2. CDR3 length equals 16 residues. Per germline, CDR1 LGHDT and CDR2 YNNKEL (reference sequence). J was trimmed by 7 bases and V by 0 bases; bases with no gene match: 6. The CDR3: CASSQDLGGLAGEQYF. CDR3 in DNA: TGTGCCAGCAGCCAAGATCTTGGGGGACTAGCGGGGGAGCAGTACTTC.

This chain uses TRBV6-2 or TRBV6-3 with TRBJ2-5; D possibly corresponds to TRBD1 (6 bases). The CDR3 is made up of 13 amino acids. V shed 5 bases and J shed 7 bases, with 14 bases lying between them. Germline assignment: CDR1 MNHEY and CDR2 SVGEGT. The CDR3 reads CASSLGTLGTQYF. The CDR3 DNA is TGTGCCAGCAGTCTTGGGACACTTGGGACCCAGTACTTC.

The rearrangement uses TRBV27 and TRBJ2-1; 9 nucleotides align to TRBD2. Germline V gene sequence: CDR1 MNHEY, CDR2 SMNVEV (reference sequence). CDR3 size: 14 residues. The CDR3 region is CAVLGGLAGNEQFF. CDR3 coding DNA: TGTGCAGTGTTGGGGGGGCTAGCGGGAAATGAGCAGTTCTTC.

The CDR3 bases are TGTGCCAGCAGCCAAGTCTTCGCAGGGGCAAACAATCAGCCCCAGCATTTT. Translating gives CASSQVFAGANNQPQHF. The chain recombines TRBV3-1 (or the pseudogene TRBV3-2) with TRBJ1-5; D is possibly TRBD1 (6 bases). This CDR3 has 17 residues. CDR1 and CDR2 (germline): LGHDT, YNNKEL (reference sequence). V lost 1 base to trimming and J lost 3 bases, with 16 bases between them.

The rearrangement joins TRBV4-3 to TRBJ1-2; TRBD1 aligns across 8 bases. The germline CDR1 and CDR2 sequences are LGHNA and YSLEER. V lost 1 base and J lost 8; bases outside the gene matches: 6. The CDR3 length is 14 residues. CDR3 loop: CASSQVEGDRGYTF. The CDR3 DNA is TGCGCCAGCAGCCAAGTTGAGGGGGACAGGGGCTACACCTTC.

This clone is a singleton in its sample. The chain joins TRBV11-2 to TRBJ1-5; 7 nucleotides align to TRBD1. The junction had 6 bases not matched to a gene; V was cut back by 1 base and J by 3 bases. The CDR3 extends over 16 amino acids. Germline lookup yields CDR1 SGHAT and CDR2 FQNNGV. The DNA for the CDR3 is TGTGCCAGCAGCTTAGGGACAGGTTGGGCCAATCAGCCCCAGCATTTT. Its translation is CASSLGTGWANQPQHF.

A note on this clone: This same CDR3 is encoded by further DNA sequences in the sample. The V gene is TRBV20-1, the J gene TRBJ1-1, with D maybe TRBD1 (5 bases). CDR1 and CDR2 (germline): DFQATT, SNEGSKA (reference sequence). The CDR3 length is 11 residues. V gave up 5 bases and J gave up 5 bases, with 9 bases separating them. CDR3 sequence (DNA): TGCAGTGCTCGGGGGGGGACTGAAGCTTTCTTT. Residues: CSARGGTEAFF.

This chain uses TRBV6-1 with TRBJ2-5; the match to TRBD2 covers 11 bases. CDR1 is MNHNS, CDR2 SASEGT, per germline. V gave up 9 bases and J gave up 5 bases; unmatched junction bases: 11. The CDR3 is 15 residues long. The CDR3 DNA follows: TGTGCCAGTGGGGCCCTAGCGGGAGGTTCGGAGACCCAGTACTTC. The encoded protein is CASGALAGGSETQYF.

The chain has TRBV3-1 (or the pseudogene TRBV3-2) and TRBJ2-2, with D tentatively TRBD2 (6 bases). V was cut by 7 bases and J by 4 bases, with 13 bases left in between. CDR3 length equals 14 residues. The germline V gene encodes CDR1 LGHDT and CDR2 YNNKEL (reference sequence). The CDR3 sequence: CASTLEGSTGELFF. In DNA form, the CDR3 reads TGTGCCAGCACTTTGGAGGGTAGCACCGGGGAGCTGTTTTTT.